Presented here are 14 T cell receptor beta chains from one specimen sequenced in a study of CD8+ T cells in alopecia areata. Sequencing templates came from extracted RNA that was reverse transcribed into cDNA. The assay was immunoSEQ multiplex PCR, and TCRdb's table has in-frame clones only and misses some. The sample shows under 150,000 clones, around 53% of them seen only once. Treatment meaning: oral pan-JAK inhibitor, 5-10 mg twice daily. The source material was CD4+ T cells sorted from blood, sampled at week 4, from a patient treated with tofacitinib. These receptors all stem from a human donor with alopecia areata.

This rearrangement joins TRBV7-3 to TRBJ2-3; D remains unclear. The CDR3 length is 14 residues. Germline values: CDR1 SGHTA, CDR2 FQGTGA. The ends were cut back, 8 bases at V and 5 bases at J, with 17 bases in the middle. The CDR3 protein is CASAAVHKLDTQYF. The CDR3 region has the DNA TGTGCCAGCGCGGCCGTCCACAAATTAGATACGCAGTATTTT.

The V and J genes are TRBV18 and TRBJ1-1; no clear D. Germline V gives CDR1 KGHSH, CDR2 LQKENI. There are 17 residues in the CDR3. V dropped 4 bases and J dropped 5 bases, with 23 bases sitting between them. This chain's CDR3 is CASSLRVRADRGTEAFF. The CDR3, as DNA: TGTGCCAGCTCACTACGGGTACGGGCCGACCGTGGGACTGAAGCTTTCTTT.

The chain employs TRBV5-6 and TRBJ1-2; D is unclear. V lost 3 bases to trimming and J lost 4 bases, with 16 bases between them. The CDR3 is 15 amino acids. From germline, CDR1 is SGHDT and CDR2 YYEEEE. CDR3 loop: CASSSKGEEVYGYTF. Here the CDR3 DNA reads TGTGCCAGCAGCTCGAAAGGCGAAGAGGTCTATGGCTACACCTTC.

The chain joins TRBV5-6 to TRBJ2-5; D is perhaps TRBD1 or TRBD2 (5 bases each). CDR3 length: 16 residues. CDR1 and CDR2 (germline): SGHDT, YYEEEE. V shed 3 bases and J shed 0 bases, with 15 bases lying between them. The CDR3 is CASSSRDGWYQETQYF. The CDR3, as DNA: TGTGCCAGCAGCTCCCGGGACGGCTGGTACCAAGAGACCCAGTACTTC. Based on the CDR3 plus reference TRBV5-6 and TRBJ2-5, the full variable domain is DAGVTQSPTHLIKTRGQQVTLRCSPKSGHDTVSWYQQALGQGPQFIFQYYEEEERQRGNFPDRFSGHQFPNYSSELNVNALLLGDSALYLCASSSRDGWYQETQYFGPGTRLLVL.

The V and J genes are TRBV6-5 and TRBJ1-4; TRBD1 matches 7 bases. Germline V gene lookup returns CDR1 MNHEY and CDR2 SVGAGI. V lost 6 bases, J lost 8 bases, and 9 bases stayed unmatched. The CDR3 runs to 14 residues. CDR3 amino acids: CASRPQGPKEKLFF. The DNA for the CDR3 is TGTGCCAGCAGGCCACAGGGGCCGAAAGAAAAACTGTTTTTT.

This chain uses TRBV25-1 with TRBJ2-7, with TRBD1 identical over 9 bases. V shed 2 bases, J shed 9 bases, and the junction held 11 bases outside the gene matches. The CDR3 extends over 15 amino acids. CDR1 MGHDK and CDR2 SYGVNS come from the germline V gene. The CDR3 sequence is CASSEQRTGAWGQYF. DNA of the CDR3: TGTGCCAGCAGTGAACAGCGGACAGGGGCCTGGGGGCAGTACTTC.

The genes are TRBV27 and TRBJ1-5; D is unresolved. The length of the CDR3 is 13 residues. The germline V gene has CDR1 MNHEY and CDR2 SMNVEV (reference sequence). V shed 6 bases and J shed 5 bases, with 11 bases lying between them. Here the CDR3 DNA reads TGTGCCAGCAGGAGGACGCGCGATCAGCCCCAGCATTTT. It translates to CASRRTRDQPQHF.

This rearrangement joins TRBV13 to TRBJ1-5; D is unclear. V was trimmed by 5 bases and J by 0 bases, leaving 20 bases between them. Germline CDR1 PRHDT, CDR2 FYEKMQ (reference sequence). CDR3 size: 18 residues. This CDR3 is CASSPGPYLSYSNQPQHF. The CDR3 region has the DNA TGTGCCAGCAGCCCCGGACCATATCTTTCCTATAGCAATCAGCCCCAGCATTTT.

The V call is TRBV25-1, the J call TRBJ2-5, with D unresolved. V lost 0 bases to trimming and J lost 7 bases, with 12 bases between them. Germline V lookup: CDR1 MGHDK, CDR2 SYGVNS. The CDR3 is 14 amino acids. The CDR3 coding sequence is TGTGCCAGCAGTGAATACGGCCCCGTTGGGACCCAGTACTTC. Its translation: CASSEYGPVGTQYF.

This clone has a handful of counts. The gene calls are TRBV27 and TRBJ2-5; D is ambiguous. The CDR3 has 14 amino acids. Germline CDR1 is MNHEY and CDR2 is SMNVEV (reference sequence). V shed 5 bases and J shed 5 bases, with 15 bases lying between them. Here the CDR3 DNA reads TGTGCCAGCAGTCCGGTCGGGTTTTGGGAGACCCAGTACTTC. Protein product: CASSPVGFWETQYF.

This chain connects TRBV6-5 to TRBJ2-1, with unresolved D. The CDR3 is 11 amino acids. Trimming stripped 6 bases from V and 4 bases from J, with 4 bases between. Germline V gene lookup returns CDR1 MNHEY and CDR2 SVGAGI. CDR3 in DNA: TGTGCCAGCAGCGCTTACAATGAGCAGTTCTTC. This gives the protein CASSAYNEQFF.

The V call is TRBV2, the J call TRBJ2-7; D gene ambiguous. This CDR3 comprises 10 residues. Germline CDR1 reads SNHLY; CDR2 reads FYNNEI. The V end was cut by 6 bases, the J end by 3 bases, with 3 bases between. CDR3 bases: TGTGCCAGCAGACGCTACGAGCAGTACTTC. It specifies CASRRYEQYF.

The chain has TRBV6-6 and TRBJ1-1, with D possibly matching TRBD1 (6 bases). The germline CDR1 and CDR2 sequences are MNHNY and SVGAGI (reference sequence). The CDR3 covers 11 residues. Trimming took 7 bases from V and 7 from J, leaving 10 bases between them. The CDR3 sequence: CASTTGFEAFF. The CDR3 DNA is TGTGCCAGCACCACAGGGTTTGAAGCTTTCTTT.

This clone has more than one count but fewer than ten. The rearrangement joins TRBV6-6 to TRBJ2-3, with 7 bases matching TRBD2. CDR1 is MNHNY and CDR2 is SVGAGI in the germline V gene (reference sequence). The ends lost 0 bases at V and 4 bases at J; junction bases unmatched: 7. This CDR3 spans 16 amino acids. The CDR3 is CASSYSPRGVADTQYF. In nucleotides, the CDR3 is TGTGCCAGCAGTTACTCCCCTCGGGGGGTGGCAGATACGCAGTATTTT.